Below are 20 T cell receptor beta chains sequenced from a single sample in a study of molecular identifiers for immune sequencing clone quantification. One entry per CDR3 protein results from TCRdb running MiXCR on the PCR reads. The sample shows about 320,000 distinct CDR3 sequences, about 23% of them seen only once. Sequencing used naive CD8+ T cells from blood, with Jurkat cell RNA spiked in. Described subset: FACS-sorted CD8+CD4-CCR7+CD45RA+ naive T cells. The receptors stem from a human donor in good health. Some libraries in this study had Jurkat cell RNA spiked in.

This clonotype was seen more than once but under ten times. J is TRBJ2-4 and V is TRBV6-2 or TRBV6-3; 8 bases are a match to TRBD1. Germline CDR1 is MNHEY and CDR2 is SVGEGT. This CDR3 spans 13 amino acids. Losses at the gene ends were 5 bases for V and 7 bases for J; bases not matched to a gene: 4. The CDR3 protein is CASSPWTGNIQYF. The CDR3 region has the DNA TGTGCCAGCAGTCCCTGGACAGGGAACATTCAGTACTTC.

This clonotype was detected only once. With a much larger clone just one base away, this may be a read error. The V call is TRBV7-9, the J call TRBJ2-3, with D perhaps TRBD1 (5 bases). The J call may be mistaken, given a closer DNA end match to TRBJ1-5. CDR3 length equals 16 residues. Germline CDR1 reads SEHNR; CDR2 reads FQNEAQ (reference sequence). In nucleotides, the CDR3 is TGTGCCAGCAGCTTAGTACAGGCGGGAGGCACAGATACGCAGCATTTT. This encodes CASSLVQAGGTDTQHF.

This clonotype has a handful of counts. This chain joins TRBV4-1 and TRBJ2-5, with D perhaps matching TRBD1 or TRBD2 (6 bases each). This CDR3 comprises 15 residues. V dropped 3 bases and J dropped 2 bases, with 13 bases sitting between them. Germline CDR1 and CDR2: MGHRA and YSYEKL. The CDR3 coding sequence is TGCGCCAGCAGCCAGCGCAGGGGAGGACAAGAGACCCAGTACTTC. Translated: CASSQRRGGQETQYF.

As to this clonotype: At one end, the junction sequence differs from germline, possibly due to a read error. The chain joins TRBV13 to TRBJ2-3; D ambiguous. There are 15 residues in the CDR3. CDR1 is PRHDT, CDR2 FYEKMQ, per germline (reference sequence). The CDR3 sequence: CASSLRQFGPDTRYF. DNA for the CDR3: TGTGCCAGCAGCTTGCGGCAGTTTGGCCCAGATACGCGGTATTTT.

There are a few counts of this clonotype. The rearrangement uses TRBV27 and TRBJ2-5; 7 positions match TRBD1. V was pared by 10 bases and J by 2 bases, with 7 bases of the junction left unmatched. This CDR3 has 13 residues. CDR1 is MNHEY, CDR2 SMNVEV, per germline (reference sequence). CDR3 region: CATATGRQETQYF. DNA for the CDR3: TGTGCCACCGCGACAGGGCGGCAAGAGACCCAGTACTTC.

This clonotype was seen repeatedly, ten times or more. V is TRBV27 and J is TRBJ1-1, with D possibly TRBD1 on 5 matching bases. There are 13 residues in the CDR3. Germline CDR1 is MNHEY and CDR2 is SMNVEV (reference sequence). The V end was cut by 4 bases, the J end by 7 bases, with 13 bases between. The CDR3, as DNA: TGTGCCAGCAGTTCCACGTGGGGACTTGAAGCTTTCTTT. Protein product: CASSSTWGLEAFF.

This clonotype was seen a few times. This rearrangement joins TRBV11-2 to TRBJ2-1, with 14 bases matching TRBD2. V lost 5 bases and J lost 9; bases outside the gene matches: 9. Germline V gene data show CDR1 as SGHAT and CDR2 as FQNNGV. The CDR3 is 16 residues long. The CDR3 protein is CASSPPGLAGVGEQFF. Here the CDR3 DNA reads TGTGCCAGCAGCCCCCCGGGACTAGCGGGAGTTGGTGAGCAGTTCTTC.

This clonotype was detected many times. V gene TRBV28 combines with J gene TRBJ1-1; 10 bases align to TRBD1. This CDR3 has 16 amino acids. Germline V gene sequence: CDR1 MDHEN, CDR2 SYDVKM. The V segment lost 8 bases and the J segment 1 base; nucleotides outside the gene matches: 10. The CDR3 protein is CASRRRQGARNTEAFF. Here the CDR3 DNA reads TGTGCCAGCCGTAGGAGACAGGGGGCTAGGAACACTGAAGCTTTCTTT.

This clonotype was counted only a few times. The CDR3: CASSLGPTGVAYEQYF. The CDR3 DNA reads TGTGCCAGCAGCTTAGGCCCCACAGGGGTTGCCTACGAGCAGTACTTC. The J gene is TRBJ2-7, the V gene TRBV11-2; 7 bases map to TRBD1. CDR3 size: 16 residues. Germline V gives CDR1 SGHAT, CDR2 FQNNGV. Germline trimming cut 1 base from V and 2 bases from J; bases unmatched to any gene: 8.

The chain combines TRBV18 with TRBJ2-1; D uncertain. This CDR3 contains 14 residues. V gave up 2 bases and J gave up 6 bases, with 11 bases separating them. Per the germline V gene, CDR1 is KGHSH and CDR2 is LQKENI. The CDR3: CASSPGEEVNEQFF. In nucleotides, the CDR3 is TGTGCCAGCTCACCAGGAGAAGAGGTCAATGAGCAGTTCTTC.

The table lists this clonotype with many counts. The chain is built from TRBV7-9 and TRBJ2-7; possibly TRBD1 for D (6 bases). Germline V lookup: CDR1 SEHNR, CDR2 FQNEAQ (reference sequence). V lost 4 bases and J 2 bases, leaving 18 bases between the germline ends. This CDR3 has 16 residues. The CDR3, as DNA: TGTGCCAGCAGCTCCCTATCCGGGACACCTGCCTACGAGCAGTACTTC. Amino acids: CASSSLSGTPAYEQYF.

The chain uses TRBV4-3 and TRBJ2-1; D gene unclear. Germline lookup yields CDR1 LGHNA and CDR2 YSLEER. The CDR3 is made up of 16 amino acids. With 1 base removed from V and 0 bases from J, the gap between germline ends came to 10 bases. In nucleotides, the CDR3 is TGCGCCAGCAGCCAAGGTCGTTACAGCTCCTACAATGAGCAGTTCTTC. It specifies CASSQGRYSSYNEQFF.

This clonotype was counted only a few times. The V and J genes are TRBV11-2 and TRBJ2-1; possibly TRBD2 for D (5 bases). The germline V gene has CDR1 SGHAT and CDR2 FQNNGV. Deletions cut 1 base from V and 0 bases from J, with 13 bases between. This CDR3 contains 17 residues. The CDR3 protein is CASSLVAAESSYNEQFF. The CDR3 bases are TGTGCCAGCAGCTTAGTGGCAGCGGAGAGCTCCTACAATGAGCAGTTCTTC.

On this clonotype: A much larger clone differs by one base, so this may be a read error. The genes are TRBV9 and TRBJ2-2; 8 bases are shared with TRBD2. The CDR3 runs 17 residues. Germline CDR1 is SGDLS and CDR2 is YYNGEE. CDR3 in DNA: TGTGCCAGCAGCGTATGGAGCGGGAGACCGAACACCTGGGAGCTGTTTTTT. It encodes CASSVWSGRPNTWELFF. Based on the CDR3 plus reference TRBV9 and TRBJ2-2, the full variable domain is DSGVTQTPKHLITATGQRVTLRCSPRSGDLSVYWYQQSLDQGLQFLIQYYNGEERAKGNILERFSAQQFPDLHSELNLSSLELGDSALYFCASSVWSGRPNTWELFFGEGSRLTVL.

Turning to this clonotype: This may be a read error: a much more frequent sequence differs by one nucleotide. The chain uses TRBV29-1 and TRBJ2-2; D tentatively reads TRBD1 or TRBD2 (5 bases each). The length of the CDR3 is 13 residues. From germline, CDR1 is SQVTM and CDR2 ANQGSEA. CDR3 coding DNA: TGCAGCGGTCTAGGGGAGAACACCGTGGAGCTGTTTTTT. This codes for CSGLGENTVELFF.

This rearrangement joins TRBV5-1 to TRBJ2-7, with TRBD1 matching 9 bases. Looked up from germline, CDR1 is SGHRS and CDR2 is YFSETQ. J gave up 3 bases and V 3 bases, and 4 bases lay outside the gene matches. CDR3 length: 14 residues. Written as DNA, the CDR3 is TGCGCCAGCAGCTCCTGGACAGGGGTCTACGAGCAGTACTTC. Translating it yields CASSSWTGVYEQYF.

This clonotype was counted many times. The chain joins TRBV2 to TRBJ1-2; D is unclear. This CDR3 is built from 15 residues. Trimming took 3 bases from V and 4 from J, leaving 15 bases between them. CDR1 is SNHLY, CDR2 FYNNEI, per germline. CDR3 bases: TGTGCCAGCAGTGATAGCTCCCCGGTGCTCTATGGCTACACCTTC. It codes for CASSDSSPVLYGYTF. The complete variable domain, with remaining parts taken from reference TRBV2 and TRBJ1-2, reads EPEVTQTPSHQVTQMGQEVILRCVPISNHLYFYWYRQILGQKVEFLVSFYNNEISEKSEIFDDQFSVERPDGSNFTLKIRSTKLEDSAMYFCASSDSSPVLYGYTFGSGTRLTVV.

This clonotype was detected a few times. This chain connects TRBV4-3 to TRBJ1-3, with 8 bases identical to TRBD1. CDR3 length: 16 residues. From germline, CDR1 is LGHNA and CDR2 YSLEER. With V trimmed by 0 bases and J by 2 bases, 3 bases remained unmatched. The DNA of the CDR3 is TGCGCCAGCAGCCAAGATTTCAGGGGGCCTGGAAACACCATATATTTT. Translating gives CASSQDFRGPGNTIYF.

This clonotype was seen many times. The V call is TRBV28, the J call TRBJ1-2; 7 bases line up with TRBD1. This CDR3 has 15 residues. CDR1 is MDHEN and CDR2 is SYDVKM in the germline V gene. Trimming removed 5 bases from V and 3 bases from J; junction bases left unmatched: 9. CDR3 in DNA: TGTGCCAGCAGTCCCTCGACAGGGTCGTACTATGGCTACACCTTC. The encoded protein is CASSPSTGSYYGYTF.

This clonotype has ten or more counts. This sequence joins TRBV2 and TRBJ1-1; D may be TRBD1 (5 bases). The CDR3 runs to 15 residues. V shed 10 bases and J shed 1 base, with 19 bases lying between them. Germline lookup yields CDR1 SNHLY and CDR2 FYNNEI. The CDR3 protein is CAILRLDTPNTEAFF. CDR3 bases: TGTGCCATCTTAAGGTTGGACACCCCGAACACTGAAGCTTTCTTT.